This T cell receptor (beta chain) originates from a study of Graves' ophthalmopathy and Graves' hyperthyroidism. The V and J ends lost 5 bases and 5 bases, in that order; junction bases with no gene match: 14. Germline CDR1 and CDR2: SGHTA and FQGTGA. This CDR3 contains 17 residues. Amplification of the TCR beta CDR3 regions used RNA transcripts (as template). An opening RT-PCR round employed HTBI primers and preceded a second-round multiplex PCR. TCRdb independently ran MiXCR on the multiplex PCR reads; one entry per CDR3 protein. The profile covers about 660,000 distinct CDR3 sequences, with over 40% appearing a single time and 3% to 4% taken by the ten largest.

Input material: peripheral blood. The TCR was taken from an adult man with Graves' ophthalmopathy. V gene TRBV7-3 combines with J gene TRBJ2-7; 11 nucleotides line up with TRBD2. The chain's CDR3 is CASSKSLAGGLWDEQYF. The CDR3 bases are TGTGCCAGCAGCAAAAGTCTAGCGGGGGGCCTTTGGGACGAGCAGTACTTC.